This TCR beta chain originates from a study of T cell changes during pregnancy in multiple sclerosis. Germline CDR1 and CDR2: LGHNA and YSLEER. Deletions cut 4 bases from V and 5 bases from J, with 17 bases between. The CDR3 is 15 residues long. Data came from immunoSEQ multiplex PCR; TCRdb stores just in-frame clones and leaves some out. Of 90,000 or so clones in the sample, 90% to 95% were seen once. Material: PBMCs, obtained in the first trimester of pregnancy. This chain uses TRBV4-3 with TRBJ1-1; D gene uncertain. This TCR was recovered from a female donor in good health, serving as a control in a pregnancy study. Some clones in this sample may be carry-over from other donors' samples. The CDR3 DNA sequence: TGCGCCAGCAGCCCCTACTCTGCCAGGAGGACTGAAGCTTTCTTT. As protein: CASSPYSARRTEAFF.